The subject of this entry is one T cell receptor beta chain. No antigen is known for it. This specimen belongs to a study of T cell repertoires in cytomegalovirus infection. For the study at large: TCR beta signatures that were public indicated CMV infection and matching HLA type.

J gave up 7 bases and V 4 bases, and 9 bases lay outside the gene matches. The CDR3 runs to 16 residues. Germline V CDR1 and CDR2: ENHRY, SYGVKD. Using its own MiXCR run on the reads, TCRdb lists one record per CDR3 protein. The sample has about 400,000 distinct CDR3 sequences; roughly a third are singletons. Study results and limitations: Predominance within the ex vivo response was attributable to HLA-C-restricted CMV-specific TCR beta clonotypes.

The genes are TRBV10-3 and TRBJ2-1; 11 nucleotides agree with TRBD2. Specimen: cultured PBMCs, collected from culture after CMV antigen stimulation. The TCR comes from a human donor in good health (CMV status not recorded). Some clones in this sample may be carry-over from other donors' samples. Written as DNA, the CDR3 is TGTGCCATCAGTGGGAGACTAGCGGGAACTGGAAATGAGCAGTTCTTC. Its protein is CAISGRLAGTGNEQFF.